The 31 T cell receptor beta chains given below trace back to one sample, sequenced in a study of CD8+CD57+ T cells in acquired aplastic anemia. The use of genomic DNA as template underpinned the TCR beta VDJ and CDR3 profiling. TCRdb itself ran the reads through MiXCR, one entry per CDR3 protein. The table lists about 200,000 distinct CDR3 sequences, roughly 53% of them singletons. An expansion of CD8+CD57+ cells by flow cytometry had been shown in patients chosen for sequencing. The sequencing sample was made of sorted CD4+, CD8+, or CD8+CD57+ T cells (not recorded which) from PBMCs. These TCRs come from a human donor with aplastic anemia.

As to this clonotype: The junction differs from germline at one of its ends, possibly a read error. The J gene is TRBJ2-1, the V gene TRBV10-3, with 8 bases aligning to TRBD1. Germline loops: CDR1 ENHRY, CDR2 SYGVKD. This CDR3 has 15 residues. The CDR3 here is CASSYVRGLDNEQFF. As DNA, the CDR3 is TGTGCCAGCAGTTACGTCAGGGGGCTAGACAATGAGCAGTTCTTC.

The gene calls are TRBV14 and TRBJ2-5, with a tentative D call TRBD2 (5 bases). Germline V gives CDR1 SGHDN, CDR2 FVKESK. This CDR3 comprises 16 residues. The V end was cut by 3 bases, the J end by 5 bases, with 19 bases between. CDR3 nucleotide sequence: TGTGCCAGCAGCCATATCGGGCGGGTCAACGGGGAGACCCAGTACTTC. This encodes CASSHIGRVNGETQYF.

The chain combines TRBV20-1 with TRBJ2-7, with D perhaps matching TRBD2 (6 bases). There are 15 residues in the CDR3. In germline, CDR1 is DFQATT, CDR2 SNEGSKA (reference sequence). Between the trimmed V and J ends, which lost 1 base and 4 bases, there was a span of 17 bases. DNA of the CDR3: TGCAGTGCTAGAGGATATGAGTTCGGGGGATACGAGCAGTACTTC. Protein product: CSARGYEFGGYEQYF.

In this sample, this clonotype turned up many times. The V gene is TRBV7-6, the J gene TRBJ1-4; 7 bases align to TRBD1. V lost 1 base, J lost 6 bases, and 5 bases stayed unmatched. The V gene's germline CDR1 is SGHVS and CDR2 FNYEAQ. The CDR3 runs to 15 residues. The CDR3 loop is CASSLDQGGDEKLFF. In DNA, the CDR3 is TGTGCCAGCAGCTTAGACCAGGGGGGTGATGAAAAACTGTTTTTT.

This chain joins TRBV6-1 and TRBJ2-7; 7 bases fit TRBD2. Germline lookup yields CDR1 MNHNS and CDR2 SASEGT. The CDR3 has 12 residues. Trimming removed 5 bases from V and 5 bases from J; junction bases left unmatched: 3. The CDR3 region has the DNA TGTGCCAGCAGTTTGGGAGGGAACGAGCAGTACGTC. It encodes CASSLGGNEQYV.

This clonotype was recorded many times. The CDR3 region has the DNA TGTGCCAGCAGCCAAGTTCCAGATACGCAGTATTTT. This gives the protein CASSQVPDTQYF. This chain uses TRBV11-2 with TRBJ2-3; D unresolved. Trimming took off 5 bases at V and 4 bases at J, with 7 bases between the two ends. The germline gives CDR1 SGHAT, CDR2 FQNNGV. The CDR3 contains 12 residues.

The chain uses TRBV6-1 and TRBJ1-1; weak D call: TRBD1 (5 bases). The CDR3 loop spans 15 amino acids. The germline V gene encodes CDR1 MNHNS and CDR2 SASEGT. Trimming removed 4 bases from V and 2 bases from J, with 14 bases in between. The CDR3 sequence: CASSAHGHANTEAFF. The CDR3 coding sequence is TGTGCCAGCAGTGCCCATGGACACGCTAACACTGAAGCTTTCTTT.

The chain carries TRBV2 and TRBJ1-5, with D possibly matching TRBD1 (5 bases). Trimming cost V 6 bases and J 2 bases, with 17 bases left between them. Germline CDR1 is SNHLY and CDR2 is FYNNEI. The CDR3 has 16 amino acids. The CDR3 coding sequence is TGTGCCAGCAGGTGGGACTCTGGCGGGGGCAATCAGCCCCAGCATTTT. Its translation: CASRWDSGGGNQPQHF. Full variable domain (remainder filled in from reference TRBV2 and TRBJ1-5): EPEVTQTPSHQVTQMGQEVILRCVPISNHLYFYWYRQILGQKVEFLVSFYNNEISEKSEIFDDQFSVERPDGSNFTLKIRSTKLEDSAMYFCASRWDSGGGNQPQHFGDGTRLSIL.

V is TRBV2 and J is TRBJ2-5, with D possibly matching TRBD1 (6 bases). This CDR3 is 14 amino acids long. Germline CDR1 reads SNHLY; CDR2 reads FYNNEI. The germline V and J ends were trimmed by 10 bases and 4 bases, with 19 bases remaining between them. CDR3 region: CATSSISRGETQYF. CDR3 coding DNA: TGTGCCACCAGCAGCATATCCAGGGGAGAGACCCAGTACTTC.

In regard to this clonotype: This could be a read error, since a much larger clone is one nucleotide away. V gene TRBV19 combines with J gene TRBJ1-4; a weak D match, TRBD1 (5 bases). The CDR3 runs 13 residues. The germline CDR1 and CDR2 sequences are LNHDA and SQIVND (reference sequence). In nucleotides, the CDR3 is TGTGCCGGTAGTCAGGGAAGGAATGAAAAACTGTTTTTT. Translated: CAGSQGRNEKLFF. Variable domain in full (rest from reference TRBV19 and TRBJ1-4): DGGITQSPKYLFRKEGQNVTLSCEQNLNHDAMYWYRQDPGQGLRLIYYSQIVNDFQKGDIAEGYSVSREKKESFPLTVTSAQKNPTAFYLCAGSQGRNEKLFFGSGTQLSVL.

Comment on this clonotype: A much more abundant neighbour one base away suggests this may be a read error. The rearrangement uses TRBV5-1 and TRBJ2-1; 13 bases fit TRBD2. CDR3 size: 16 residues. J gave up 8 bases and V 1 base, and 6 bases lay outside the gene matches. Germline V gene data show CDR1 as SGHRS and CDR2 as YFSETQ. CDR3 loop: CASSLRTSGGGDEQFF. The CDR3 region has the DNA TGCGCCAGCAGCTTGAGGACTAGCGGGGGTGGAGATGAGCAGTTCTTC.

This rearrangement joins TRBV10-1 to TRBJ2-7; a weak D match, TRBD1 (6 bases). V lost 2 bases to trimming and J lost 3 bases, with 11 bases between them. From germline, CDR1 is WNHNN and CDR2 SYGVQD (reference sequence). This CDR3 spans 14 amino acids. Here the CDR3 reads CASSEGAGDYEQYF. In DNA, the CDR3 is TGCGCCAGCAGTGAGGGTGCAGGGGACTACGAGCAGTACTTC.

This clonotype was detected a few times. V is TRBV28 and J is TRBJ2-5, with 8 bases lining up with TRBD1. The trim removed 6 bases at V and 5 bases at J, leaving 11 bases unmatched. Germline V gene lookup returns CDR1 MDHEN and CDR2 SYDVKM. The CDR3 runs to 15 residues. In DNA, the CDR3 is TGTGCCAGCAGCTCCTCAGGACAGGGAAGGGAGACCCAGTACTTC. It codes for CASSSSGQGRETQYF.

This clonotype showed up just a few times. V gene TRBV13 combines with J gene TRBJ1-4, with D perhaps matching TRBD1 (5 bases). The germline V gene has CDR1 PRHDT and CDR2 FYEKMQ (reference sequence). The CDR3 covers 14 residues. With 5 bases removed from V and 4 bases from J, the gap between germline ends came to 11 bases. CDR3 coding DNA: TGTGCCAGCAGCCTGGGGGGGGGTAATGAAAAACTGTTTTTT. Amino acids: CASSLGGGNEKLFF.

This clonotype appeared many times. The chain joins TRBV2 to TRBJ1-1, with 9 bases lining up with TRBD1. From germline, CDR1 is SNHLY and CDR2 FYNNEI. CDR3 length: 13 residues. Germline trimming cut 7 bases from V and 2 bases from J; bases unmatched to any gene: 2. The CDR3 DNA follows: TGTGCCAGCAAAACAGGGGGCAACACTGAAGCTTTCTTT. Translating it yields CASKTGGNTEAFF. Using reference TRBV2 and TRBJ1-1 for the parts outside the CDR3, the full variable domain is EPEVTQTPSHQVTQMGQEVILRCVPISNHLYFYWYRQILGQKVEFLVSFYNNEISEKSEIFDDQFSVERPDGSNFTLKIRSTKLEDSAMYFCASKTGGNTEAFFGQGTRLTVV.

In the case of this clonotype: A junction boundary mismatches the germline segment, possibly from a read error. V usage is TRBV20-1 and J usage is TRBJ2-5; D is unclear. The CDR3 contains 10 residues. CDR1 and CDR2 (germline): DFQATT, SNEGSKA (reference sequence). CDR3 DNA sequence: TGCAGTGCTGGCACAGAGACCCTGTACTTC. It translates to CSAGTETLYF.

This clonotype was picked up a small number of times. J is TRBJ2-5 and V is TRBV7-4; D remains ambiguous. This CDR3 has 16 amino acids. Germline-derived CDR1 and CDR2 are SGHVT and SQSDAQ. V was trimmed by 6 bases and J by 1 base, leaving 18 bases between them. The CDR3 protein is CASSHGRRGVQETQYF. As DNA, the CDR3 is TGTGCCAGCAGTCATGGACGGCGAGGCGTCCAAGAGACCCAGTACTTC. The full variable domain, completed using reference TRBV7-4 and TRBJ2-5, is GAGVSQSPRYKVAKRGRDVALRCDSISGHVTLYWYRQTLGQGSEVLTYSQSDAQRDKSGRPSGRFSAERPERSVSTLKIQRTEQGDSAVYLCASSHGRRGVQETQYFGPGTRLLVL.

There are a few counts of this clonotype. At one end the junction does not follow the germline gene, possibly because of a read error. This chain links TRBV5-1 with TRBJ2-7; D gene ambiguous. The germline gives CDR1 SGHRS, CDR2 YFSETQ. The length of the CDR3 is 16 residues. CDR3 loop: CASSLSPGPGPYEQYF. CDR3 nucleotide sequence: TGTGCCAGCAGCTTGTCACCTGGCCCCGGGCCCTACGAGCAGTACTTC.

On this clonotype: At one end the junction does not follow the germline gene, possibly because of a read error. J is TRBJ1-2 and V is TRBV9; TRBD1 matches at 8 bases. The CDR3 has 17 amino acids. Looked up from germline, CDR1 is SGDLS and CDR2 is YYNGEE. This CDR3 reads CAGSASYGQGGASGYTF. CDR3 DNA sequence: TGTGCCGGCAGCGCCAGCTACGGACAGGGAGGGGCGAGTGGCTACACCTTC. Combining the CDR3 with reference TRBV9 and TRBJ1-2 gives the whole variable domain DSGVTQTPKHLITATGQRVTLRCSPRSGDLSVYWYQQSLDQGLQFLIQYYNGEERAKGNILERFSAQQFPDLHSELNLSSLELGDSALYFCAGSASYGQGGASGYTFGSGTRLTVV.

This clonotype was observed many times. The chain combines TRBV11-3 with TRBJ2-7; 14 bases map to TRBD2. The CDR3 spans 15 residues. Trimming at V came to 5 bases and at J to 6 bases, leaving 6 bases not matched to a gene. Germline-derived CDR1 and CDR2 are SGHNT and YENEEA. Written as DNA, the CDR3 is TGTGCCAGCAGCATGGGACTAGCGGGGGCAGGCGAGCAGTACTTC. This encodes CASSMGLAGAGEQYF.

This clonotype was observed a handful of times. The genes are TRBV20-1 and TRBJ2-7, with D perhaps assigned TRBD1 or TRBD2 (7 bases each). Per the germline V gene, CDR1 is DFQATT and CDR2 is SNEGSKA (reference sequence). The CDR3 length is 15 residues. V lost 4 bases to trimming and J lost 3 bases, with 19 bases between them. CDR3 in amino acids: CSAMGGMTGLYEQYF. The CDR3 DNA is TGCAGTGCTATGGGGGGGATGACAGGGCTCTACGAGCAGTACTTC.

This clonotype was counted a single time. The chain recombines TRBV5-1 with TRBJ1-6, with 8 bases aligning to TRBD1. The CDR3 is 15 amino acids. Per the germline V gene, CDR1 is SGHRS and CDR2 is YFSETQ. Trimming at V came to 4 bases and at J to 9 bases, leaving 9 bases not matched to a gene. The CDR3 DNA is TGCGCCAGCAGCCCCTCAGGGGGCGAGGGTTCACCCCTCCACTTT. Its translation is CASSPSGGEGSPLHF. Full variable domain (outside the CDR3, taken from reference TRBV5-1 and TRBJ1-6): KAGVTQTPRYLIKTRGQQVTLSCSPISGHRSVSWYQQTPGQGLQFLFEYFSETQRNKGNFPGRFSGRQFSNSRSEMNVSTLELGDSALYLCASSPSGGEGSPLHFGNGTRLTVT.

The rearrangement uses TRBV7-2 and TRBJ1-1; D is possibly TRBD1 (6 bases). From germline, CDR1 is SGHTA and CDR2 FQGNSA. This CDR3 is built from 14 residues. The V and J ends lost 1 base and 4 bases respectively, with 10 bases between them. The CDR3 here is CASSLVEGGTEAFF. CDR3 in DNA: TGTGCCAGCAGCTTAGTGGAGGGGGGCACTGAAGCTTTCTTT.

This clonotype has a count of ten or more. The chain carries TRBV7-2 and TRBJ2-7; a weak D match, TRBD2 (7 bases). CDR1 is SGHTA and CDR2 is FQGNSA in the germline V gene. CDR3 length equals 15 residues. Between the trimmed V and J ends, which lost 7 bases and 0 bases, there was a span of 16 bases. CDR3 sequence (DNA): TGTGCCAGCACCCCGGCAGGGGAGGGCTCCTACGAGCAGTACTTC. It encodes CASTPAGEGSYEQYF.

The table lists this clonotype with many counts. The chain carries TRBV20-1 and TRBJ2-1; 9 bases are a match to TRBD2. The germline V gene has CDR1 DFQATT and CDR2 SNEGSKA (reference sequence). V gave up 1 base and J gave up 12 bases; unmatched junction bases: 4. This CDR3 is built from 12 residues. CDR3 loop: CSARAGGGGQFF. The DNA for the CDR3 is TGCAGTGCTAGAGCGGGCGGGGGGGGGCAGTTCTTC.

To note about this clonotype: A much larger clone differs by one base, so this may be a read error. This chain uses TRBV6-6 with TRBJ1-2; 10 bases are shared with TRBD1. There are 13 residues in the CDR3. Germline V gives CDR1 MNHNY, CDR2 SVGAGI (reference sequence). After removal of 7 bases from V and 7 bases from J, the junction contained 6 bases not matched to a gene. This CDR3 reads CASILTGGFGYTF. CDR3 coding DNA: TGTGCCAGCATACTGACAGGGGGCTTTGGCTACACCTTC.

The chain employs TRBV20-1 and TRBJ2-2; 10 nucleotides align to TRBD2. Judging by the DNA end, TRBJ2-3 fits better; the J call may be wrong. This CDR3 is 14 amino acids long. Looked up from germline, CDR1 is DFQATT and CDR2 is SNEGSKA (reference sequence). CDR3 nucleotides: TGCAGTGCAGTGAGCGGGGGGGCGCTAGATACGCAGTATTTT. It specifies CSAVSGGALDTQYF.

This clonotype was detected ten times or more. The rearrangement joins TRBV2 to TRBJ2-3; either TRBD1 or TRBD2 may fit D (5 bases each). Germline-derived CDR1 and CDR2 are SNHLY and FYNNEI. This CDR3 region has 15 residues. Trimming took off 3 bases at V and 2 bases at J, with 12 bases between the two ends. CDR3 residues: CASSDWGSSTDTQYF. DNA for the CDR3: TGTGCCAGCAGTGATTGGGGGTCCTCCACAGATACGCAGTATTTT. Looking up the rest from reference TRBV2 and TRBJ2-3 gives the full variable domain: EPEVTQTPSHQVTQMGQEVILRCVPISNHLYFYWYRQILGQKVEFLVSFYNNEISEKSEIFDDQFSVERPDGSNFTLKIRSTKLEDSAMYFCASSDWGSSTDTQYFGPGTRLTVL.

The chain joins TRBV15 to TRBJ1-2; TRBD1 aligns across 9 bases. The CDR3 length is 16 residues. Unmatched junction bases numbered 5, after V lost 1 base and J lost 2 bases. From germline, CDR1 is LNHNV and CDR2 YYDKDF (reference sequence). The CDR3 spells CATSRGTGDGNYGYTF. The CDR3, as DNA: TGTGCCACCAGCAGAGGGACAGGGGACGGCAACTATGGCTACACCTTC.

Ten or more counts support this clonotype. The V and J genes are TRBV7-2 and TRBJ1-2, with TRBD1 identical over 9 bases. Trimming at V came to 3 bases and at J to 6 bases, leaving 8 bases not matched to a gene. Germline V gene lookup returns CDR1 SGHTA and CDR2 FQGNSA. This CDR3 comprises 15 residues. The CDR3 reads CASSFVGTGLDGYTF. CDR3 nucleotide sequence: TGTGCCAGCAGCTTCGTGGGGACAGGGTTGGATGGCTACACCTTC. Drawing the rest from reference TRBV7-2 and TRBJ1-2, the complete variable domain is GAGVSQSPSNKVTEKGKDVELRCDPISGHTALYWYRQSLGQGLEFLIYFQGNSAPDKSGLPSDRFSAERTGGSVSTLTIQRTQQEDSAVYLCASSFVGTGLDGYTFGSGTRLTVV.

For this clonotype: A much larger clone differs by one base, so this may be a read error. The chain links TRBV2 to TRBJ2-6; perhaps D is TRBD1 or TRBD2 (5 bases each). CDR3 size: 17 residues. Looked up from germline, CDR1 is SNHLY and CDR2 is FYNNEI. The CDR3, as DNA: TGTGCCAGCAGCTTCGGAGGTACTGCGCCTGGGGCCAACGTCCCGACTTTC. This gives the protein CASSFGGTAPGANVPTF.